This TCR beta chain was sequenced for a study of cytomegalovirus exposure and HLA in healthy donors. Turning to the study itself: Previous work identified roughly 120 million unique TCR beta sequences from roughly 180 million T cells. General study findings and limits: The listing of roughly 160 TCR beta chains classed them as cytomegalovirus-associated.

Amplification used 60 Vbeta primers and 13 Jbeta primers. Using immunoSEQ multiplex PCR, the repertoire was profiled, and TCRdb retains in-frame clones only, with some absent. This sample has around 120,000 clones, with about 76% found just once. Germline loops: CDR1 SGHRS, CDR2 YFSETQ. Trimming took 0 bases from V and 5 from J, leaving 15 bases between them. This CDR3 has 15 residues. With regard to this clone: Its antigen remains unidentified.

The sequence came from a man in his sixties in good health and CMV-seropositive. The V call is TRBV5-1, the J call TRBJ2-7; D remains ambiguous. The sequencing sample was made of PBMCs. The CDR3 sequence is CASSLASSEVDEQYF. CDR3 DNA: TGCGCCAGCAGCTTGGCCTCCTCCGAGGTGGACGAGCAGTACTTC.